The 15 T cell receptor beta chains below come from one sample, sequenced in a study of T-cell reconstitution after alpha-beta-depleted transplantation in children. During its preparation, the TCRbeta library received unique molecular identifiers. Via MiXCR, TCRdb re-called the PCR reads, giving one row per CDR3 protein. The table shows about 440,000 distinct CDR3 sequences, with about 40% occurring only once. The material was PBMCs, obtained before TCRalphabeta/CD19-depleted stem cell transplant. These receptors came from a girl under 10 years old with aplastic anemia, due to receive a stem cell transplant.

V and J are TRBV7-3 and TRBJ2-2, with D perhaps TRBD1 or TRBD2 (5 bases each). V gave up 2 bases and J gave up 6 bases, with 16 bases separating them. Germline assignment: CDR1 SGHTA and CDR2 FQGTGA. The CDR3 has 16 residues. In DNA, the CDR3 is TGTGCCAGCAGCTTACGGGGCCTATTACCGCCCGGGGAGCTGTTTTTT. As protein: CASSLRGLLPPGELFF.

The chain employs TRBV4-1 and TRBJ2-7; a weak D match, TRBD2 (6 bases). In germline, CDR1 is MGHRA, CDR2 YSYEKL. Deletions cut 0 bases from V and 3 bases from J, with 15 bases between. The CDR3 is made up of 16 amino acids. The CDR3 bases are TGCGCCAGCAGCCAAGAACCCCTAGCGCGAAACTACGAGCAGTACTTC. The encoded protein is CASSQEPLARNYEQYF.

The chain carries TRBV3-1 and TRBJ2-7; TRBD2 matches 16 bases. Looked up from germline, CDR1 is LGHDT and CDR2 is YNNKEL (reference sequence). V dropped 1 base and J dropped 7; count of bases not matched to a gene: 16. CDR3 length: 20 amino acids. The CDR3 DNA follows: TGTGCCAGCAGCCAAGCACCCGGGACTAGCGGGGGGGCCGTTTCCCGGGAGCAGTACTTC. This encodes CASSQAPGTSGGAVSREQYF.

DNA of the CDR3: TGTGCCAGCAGCTTATGGGACCCGGAGGGGGAGCAGTACTTC. Amino acid sequence: CASSLWDPEGEQYF. J is TRBJ2-7 and V is TRBV7-8, with D perhaps TRBD2 (6 bases). Per the germline V gene, CDR1 is SGHVS and CDR2 is FQNEAQ. V gave up 2 bases and J gave up 7 bases, with 15 bases separating them. CDR3 length: 14 residues.

Many counts were recorded for this clonotype. CDR3 coding DNA: TGCGCCAGCAGCGAGGACAGGTCCTACGAGCAGTACTTC. The encoded protein is CASSEDRSYEQYF. V is TRBV5-1 and J is TRBJ2-7, with 7 nucleotides matching TRBD1. Trimming cost V 4 bases and J 1 base; bases outside gene matches: 2. Germline V gives CDR1 SGHRS, CDR2 YFSETQ. The CDR3 runs to 13 residues.

The rearrangement links TRBV7-9 to TRBJ2-1; D unclear. The CDR3 runs 11 residues. V lost 4 bases and J lost 6, with 4 bases in between. The germline V gene encodes CDR1 SEHNR and CDR2 FQNEAQ (reference sequence). The CDR3 sequence: CASSWSNEQFF. CDR3 bases: TGTGCCAGCAGCTGGAGCAATGAGCAGTTCTTC.

This clonotype turned up a few times. The chain couples TRBV28 to TRBJ2-3; weak D call: TRBD2 (6 bases). Trimming shortened V by 2 bases and J by 3 bases, and 21 bases separated the two germline ends. This CDR3 has 18 amino acids. CDR1 MDHEN and CDR2 SYDVKM come from the germline V gene. The CDR3 DNA reads as TGTGCCAGCAGTTTAATACGGTTGGGGGGAAGTAGGACAGATACGCAGTATTTT. Protein sequence: CASSLIRLGGSRTDTQYF. Using reference TRBV28 and TRBJ2-3 for the parts outside the CDR3, the full variable domain is DVKVTQSSRYLVKRTGEKVFLECVQDMDHENMFWYRQDPGLGLRLIYFSYDVKMKEKGDIPEGYSVSREKKERFSLILESASTNQTSMYLCASSLIRLGGSRTDTQYFGPGTRLTVL.

This clonotype was seen at least ten times. Written as DNA, the CDR3 is TGCGCCAGCAGCTTGGCAGGGACGAAGGACCAGTACTTC. It yields the protein CASSLAGTKDQYF. The chain is built from TRBV5-1 and TRBJ2-5, with D perhaps being TRBD1 or TRBD2 (5 bases each). CDR1 and CDR2 from the germline V gene are SGHRS and YFSETQ. The CDR3 spans 13 residues. V lost 0 bases and J 10 bases, leaving 13 bases between the germline ends. The full variable domain, its missing parts supplied by reference TRBV5-1 and TRBJ2-5, is KAGVTQTPRYLIKTRGQQVTLSCSPISGHRSVSWYQQTPGQGLQFLFEYFSETQRNKGNFPGRFSGRQFSNSRSEMNVSTLELGDSALYLCASSLAGTKDQYFGPGTRLLVL.

This sequence joins TRBV5-1 and TRBJ2-7; perhaps TRBD2 as D (5 bases). Germline V lookup: CDR1 SGHRS, CDR2 YFSETQ. The CDR3 is 14 amino acids. V lost 4 bases and J 6 bases, leaving 17 bases between the germline ends. Written as DNA, the CDR3 is TGCGCCAGCAGCATCAACGCCGGAGGTACCGAGCAGTACTTC. Amino acid sequence: CASSINAGGTEQYF.

The chain recombines TRBV20-1 with TRBJ2-7; tentatively, D is TRBD1 (6 bases). V was shortened by 5 bases and J by 2 bases, with 13 bases between the two germline ends. CDR3 size: 13 residues. Germline CDR1 and CDR2: DFQATT and SNEGSKA (reference sequence). CDR3 sequence (DNA): TGCAGTGCTGCGGACAGCTCCCCCTACGAGCAGTACTTC. Translating it yields CSAADSSPYEQYF.

The sample holds a few counts of this clonotype. The chain carries TRBV3-1 and TRBJ2-1, with D unclear. Trimming removed 4 bases at V and 2 bases at J, with 9 bases between. There are 14 residues in the CDR3. Germline lookup yields CDR1 LGHDT and CDR2 YNNKEL (reference sequence). CDR3 loop: CASSPELAYNEQFF. The CDR3 nucleotides read TGTGCCAGCAGCCCAGAACTCGCCTACAATGAGCAGTTCTTC.

The V and J genes are TRBV4-1 and TRBJ2-1; 8 nucleotides line up with TRBD1. Germline lookup yields CDR1 MGHRA and CDR2 YSYEKL. The V segment lost 4 bases and the J segment 7 bases; nucleotides outside the gene matches: 9. The CDR3 extends over 15 amino acids. This chain's CDR3 is CASSRPGQAKNEQFF. CDR3 nucleotide sequence: TGCGCCAGCAGCCGCCCGGGACAGGCAAAAAATGAGCAGTTCTTC.

This chain connects TRBV10-3 to TRBJ2-2; 8 nucleotides agree with TRBD2. J was trimmed by 3 bases and V by 6 bases; bases with no gene match: 6. Germline V gene lookup returns CDR1 ENHRY and CDR2 SYGVKD. The CDR3 covers 15 residues. CDR3 loop: CAIRAAGADTGELFF. The CDR3 nucleotides read TGTGCCATCAGAGCAGCGGGGGCCGACACCGGGGAGCTGTTTTTT.

A remark on this clonotype: One end of the junction is discordant with germline, which a read error may explain. The chain combines TRBV7-2 with TRBJ1-2; the match to TRBD1 covers 12 bases. Germline V lookup: CDR1 SGHTA, CDR2 FQGNSA. The CDR3 contains 16 residues. CDR3 in amino acids: CASSLGGTGGSYGYTF. The CDR3 nucleotides read TGTGCCAGCAGTTTAGGGGGGACAGGGGGCAGCTATGGCTACACCTTC.

This chain uses TRBV29-1 with TRBJ2-7; no clear D gene. V lost 4 bases and J lost 3, with 13 bases in between. This CDR3 is built from 13 residues. Germline lookup yields CDR1 SQVTM and CDR2 ANQGSEA. CDR3 DNA: TGCAGCGTTGTCGGGCAAAACCACTACGAGCAGTACTTC. Translation: CSVVGQNHYEQYF.